Reported below is one TCR beta chain. The antigen remains unidentified. This sample is part of a study of T cell responses to AZD1222 COVID-19 vaccine. Study results and caveats: Regions 160-218 and 743-854 held dominance among vaccine-associated CD4 TCRs, which spanned spike. Elevations in Spike-specific TCR breadth and depth followed administration of two AZD1222 doses. Seropositive at baseline were only a handful of AZD1222 recipients.

This CDR3 comprises 15 residues. CDR1 is MNHEY, CDR2 SMNVEV, per germline (reference sequence). With 6 bases removed from V and 3 bases from J, the gap between germline ends came to 12 bases. TCRdb's table, derived via immunoSEQ multiplex PCR, lists solely in-frame clones and lacks some. This sample has around 260,000 clones, with 93% found just once. This TCR was recovered from an adult in good health. This specimen consisted of peripheral blood, obtained on day 0 of AZD1222 vaccination. V gene TRBV27 combines with J gene TRBJ1-6; D is unresolved. CDR3 sequence: CASRGMGSYNSPLHF. CDR3 bases: TGTGCCAGCAGGGGGATGGGGAGCTATAATTCACCCCTCCACTTT.